This is a list of T cell receptor beta chains from one sample in a study of T cell repertoires in cytomegalovirus infection. TCRdb called the reads again in MiXCR, with one record for every CDR3 protein. Of roughly 990,000 distinct CDR3 sequences in the sample, 31% were seen once. These TCRs are of unknown antigen specificity. The specimen comprised cultured CD8+ T cells from PBMCs, sampled from culture after CMV antigen stimulation. The origin of the receptors is a human donor in good health (CMV status not recorded). Some clones in this sample may be carry-over from other donors' samples. The CDR3 runs from the conserved cysteine through the conserved F or W. D genes are given only for firm matches. Clone size appears in some rows only: once, few, many, or a class for an expanded clone.

size | J | V | length | D | DNA | CDR3
few | TRBJ2-1 | TRBV7-6 | 13 | TRBD2 | TGTGCCAGCAGCGCGGGGGGGATAGATGAGCAGTTCTTC | CASSAGGIDEQFF
NA | TRBJ1-2 | TRBV4-3 | 16 | NA | TGCGCCAGCAGCCAAGACCAGGAATGGACTAACTATGGCTACACCTTC | CASSQDQEWTNYGYTF
NA | TRBJ2-3 | TRBV27 | 17 | NA | TGTGCCAGCAGTCTACCGCGCACGGTGGGTGGCACAGATACGCAGTATTTT | CASSLPRTVGGTDTQYF
few | TRBJ2-1 | TRBV27 | 17 | NA | TGTGCCAGCAGTTTGGACGGGGGGCCGGTATTTTACAATGAGCAGTTCTTC | CASSLDGGPVFYNEQFF
NA | TRBJ1-2 | TRBV13 | 17 | NA | TGTGCCAGCAGCTTAGGCCGAAAGCCAGTTCAAGAGTATGGCTACACCTTC | CASSLGRKPVQEYGYTF
many | TRBJ1-1 | TRBV19 | 15 | TRBD1 | TGTGCCAGTAGTGATGGGACAGGGTTGAACACTGAAGCTTTCTTT | CASSDGTGLNTEAFF
NA | TRBJ2-2 | TRBV19 | 14 | NA | TGTGCCAGTAGCCCCGGGCGGATTTTGAGAGAGCTGTTTTTT | CASSPGRILRELFF
few | TRBJ2-3 | TRBV7-2 | 18 | TRBD2 | TGTGCCAGCAGCTTAGCGAGTTCAGCGGGGGACGGCACAGATACGCAGTATTTT | CASSLASSAGDGTDTQYF
NA | TRBJ1-4 | TRBV12-3/TRBV12-4 | 15 | NA | TGTGCCAGCAGTCCTGGGTTAGGGACTAATGAAAAACTGTTTTTT | CASSPGLGTNEKLFF
NA | TRBJ2-2 | TRBV11-1 | 15 | NA | TGTGCCAGCAGCCCGAGGGTTGTGGGGGACGGGGAGCTGTTTTTT | CASSPRVVGDGELFF
few | TRBJ2-1 | TRBV7-8 | 12 | NA | TGTGCCAGCAGCTTAAATGTAGCAGAGCAGTTCTTC | CASSLNVAEQFF
few | TRBJ1-1 | TRBV12-3/TRBV12-4 | 16 | NA | TGTGCCAGCAGTTTAGGGGCAGCGAACATGAACACTGAAGCTTTCTTT | CASSLGAANMNTEAFF
NA | TRBJ2-1 | TRBV6-4 | 15 | TRBD2 | TGTGCCAGCAGTGGAACTAGCGGGGGGGCTGCTGAGCAGTTCTTC | CASSGTSGGAAEQFF
few | TRBJ1-1 | TRBV5-4 | 16 | NA | TGTGCCAGCAGTATCAACGGGCGGTACATGAACACTGAAGCTTTCTTT | CASSINGRYMNTEAFF
NA | TRBJ1-6 | TRBV12-3/TRBV12-4 | 14 | NA | TGTGCCAGCAGCCCCCAGGGGACTAATTCACCCCTCCACTTT | CASSPQGTNSPLHF
few | TRBJ2-5 | TRBV9 | 14 | TRBD1 | TGTGCCAGCAGCGAGGACAGGGGATTCGAGACCCAGTACTTC | CASSEDRGFETQYF
NA | TRBJ2-3 | TRBV7-3 | 16 | NA | TGTGTCAGCAGCTTATCTTGGGACTCTAGCACAGATACGCAGTATTTT | CVSSLSWDSSTDTQYF
NA | TRBJ1-4 | TRBV27 | 14 | NA | TGTGCCAGCAGTTTATCGGAAGGAAATGAAAAACTGTTTTTT | CASSLSEGNEKLFF
NA | TRBJ2-3 | TRBV27 | 14 | NA | TGTGCCAGCAGTTTAGGGCCTTACAGGGATACGCAGTATTTT | CASSLGPYRDTQYF
few | TRBJ2-1 | TRBV11-3 | 16 | NA | TGTGCCAGCAGTTATGGGGGGCTAAGCTCCTACAATGAGCAGTTCTTC | CASSYGGLSSYNEQFF
NA | TRBJ1-2 | TRBV15 | 14 | NA | TGTGCCACCAGCAGAGGTTCTAGGGCAGGTGGCTACACCTTC | CATSRGSRAGGYTF
NA | TRBJ2-7 | TRBV7-9 | 13 | NA | TGTGCCAGCAGCTTACAGGCCTCCTACGAGCAGTACTTC | CASSLQASYEQYF
few | TRBJ2-6 | TRBV10-3 | 16 | NA | TGTGCCATCAGTGCCAACAGCTTCTCTGGGGCCAACGTCCTGACTTTC | CAISANSFSGANVLTF
NA | TRBJ2-7 | TRBV4-1 | 15 | NA | TGCGCCAGCAGCCAAGCCGGGACGGTCACCTACGAGCAGTACTTC | CASSQAGTVTYEQYF
once | TRBJ1-2 | TRBV27 | 13 | TRBD1 | TGTGCCAGCGGGGGGGGACAGGACTATGGCTACACCTTC | CASGGGQDYGYTF
NA | TRBJ1-1 | TRBV7-4 | 15 | NA | TGTGCCAGCAGCGTCTCCTCGTTGGGGGCTTCCGAAGCTTTCTTT | CASSVSSLGASEAFF
NA | TRBJ2-3 | TRBV7-6 | 17 | NA | TGTGCCAGCAGCTTTCCAGCAGATCAACCCTTCACAGATACGCAGTATTTT | CASSFPADQPFTDTQYF
few | TRBJ1-4 | TRBV5-1 | 14 | TRBD1 | TGCGCCAGCAGCTTGGAGAGGGGGCATGAAAAACTGTTTTTT | CASSLERGHEKLFF
NA | TRBJ1-5 | TRBV6-8 | 15 | NA | TGTGCCAGCAGTACCGAGGGGTATAGCAATCAGCCCCAGCATTTT | CASSTEGYSNQPQHF
few | TRBJ1-2 | TRBV27 | 15 | NA | TGTGCCAGCAGTTTAAGTATTCCGTTAAACTATGGCTACACCTTC | CASSLSIPLNYGYTF
NA | TRBJ1-2 | TRBV12-3/TRBV12-4 | 12 | NA | TGTGCCAGCAGTTTAGGACGCCTGAGCTACACCTTC | CASSLGRLSYTF
NA | TRBJ2-2 | TRBV7-8 | 15 | NA | TGTGCCAGCAGCAGAGGCGTAGAGAACACCGGGGAGCTGTTTTTT | CASSRGVENTGELFF
few | TRBJ1-4 | TRBV7-9 | 14 | TRBD1 | TGTGCCAGCATCCCCACAGGGGGCCCCGAGGAACTGTTTTTT | CASIPTGGPEELFF
few | TRBJ2-2 | TRBV28 | 15 | TRBD1 | TGTGCCAGCAGTTTGACAGGGTCATACACCGGGGAGCTGTTTTTT | CASSLTGSYTGELFF
NA | TRBJ2-5 | TRBV7-9 | 18 | TRBD2 | TGTGCCAGCAGCGATCCGGGAGGCCCACCCGGCTCGAAAGAGACCCAGTACTTC | CASSDPGGPPGSKETQYF
few | TRBJ1-2 | TRBV27 | 13 | NA | TGTGCCAGCAGTTTACGCGGAATCTATGGCTACACCTTC | CASSLRGIYGYTF
NA | TRBJ2-2 | TRBV10-3 | 15 | NA | TGTGCCATCCTGTCGGATTCTTCTTACACCGGGGAGCTGTTTTTT | CAILSDSSYTGELFF
NA | TRBJ2-1 | TRBV5-5 | 20 | TRBD2 | TGTGCCAGCAGTTCCGGGACTAGCGTACCCGTAACAATGAGCAGGGATGAGCAGTTCTTC | CASSSGTSVPVTMSRDEQFF
NA | TRBJ1-6 | TRBV7-9 | 16 | NA | TGTGCCAGCAGCTGGGACGACAGAAGGTACAATTCACCCCTCCACTTT | CASSWDDRRYNSPLHF
NA | TRBJ2-1 | TRBV20-1 | 14 | NA | TGCAGTGCTAGAGATAGGTGGGATCGTCATGAGCAGTTCTTC | CSARDRWDRHEQFF
NA | TRBJ2-2 | TRBV11-2 | 15 | TRBD1 | TGTGCCAGCAGTTCCGGGACAGGTAGACCCGGGGAGCTGTTTTTT | CASSSGTGRPGELFF
NA | TRBJ1-6 | TRBV4-1 | 14 | TRBD1 | TGCGCCAGCAGCCAAGGGACAGGGGATTCACCCCTCCACTTT | CASSQGTGDSPLHF
NA | TRBJ2-7 | TRBV7-9 | 15 | TRBD1 | TGTGCCAGCAGCGCTTTTCCGACAGGGGGCGACGAGCAGTACTTC | CASSAFPTGGDEQYF
NA | TRBJ1-2 | TRBV20-1 | 12 | NA | TGCAGTGCCACAAGGGTAGGGGAGGGCTACACCTTC | CSATRVGEGYTF
many | TRBJ2-7 | TRBV12-3/TRBV12-4 | 13 | NA | TGTGCCAGCAGTAGGGGCAGAACCTACGAGCAGTACTTC | CASSRGRTYEQYF
NA | TRBJ2-6 | TRBV20-1 | 19 | TRBD2 | TGCAGTGCAACCCTCAGAGCGGGGGGCCGGAGGGAGGGGACCAACGTCCTGACTTTC | CSATLRAGGRREGTNVLTF
once | TRBJ1-1 | TRBV23-1 | 17 | TRBD1 | TGCGCCAGCAGTCAATCGAGCGACAGGGGTACCGACACTGAAGCTTTCTTT | CASSQSSDRGTDTEAFF
NA | TRBJ2-5 | TRBV2 | 12 | NA | TGTGCCAGCGGCGACAGTTTAGAGACCCAGTACTTC | CASGDSLETQYF
NA | TRBJ2-3 | TRBV10-3 | 15 | NA | TGTGCCATCGACTCTCGGGCGGGGAACACAGATACGCAGTATTTT | CAIDSRAGNTDTQYF
few | TRBJ2-2 | TRBV7-6 | 14 | NA | TGTGCCAGCAGCGGAACGGGTCAGACCGGGGAGCTGTTTTTT | CASSGTGQTGELFF
NA | TRBJ1-4 | TRBV4-3 | 16 | NA | TGCGCCAGCAGCCAAGATCTGGCAGGGATGAAGAAAAAACTGTTTTTT | CASSQDLAGMKKKLFF
few | TRBJ2-1 | TRBV20-1 | 15 | NA | TGCAGTGCTAGAGCTAGCCTGAGCTCCTACAATGAGCAGTTCTTC | CSARASLSSYNEQFF
NA | TRBJ2-6 | TRBV13 | 18 | NA | TGTGGCAGCAGCTCGGAGAGGGGGGTCCCCTCTGGGGCCAACGTCCTGACTTTC | CGSSSERGVPSGANVLTF
few | TRBJ1-5 | TRBV27 | 18 | NA | TGTGCCAGCAGTTTATCGGGGGCCGGGCCCCGGGGCAATCAGCCCCAGCATTTT | CASSLSGAGPRGNQPQHF
few | TRBJ1-1 | TRBV6-5 | 18 | NA | TGTGCCAGCAGTTACATTGATCATAAGGGATCCCTGAACACTGAAGCTTTCTTT | CASSYIDHKGSLNTEAFF